This section outlines one T cell receptor beta chain sequence together with its context. No antigen is known for it. No much larger clonotype is one base removed from it; base qualities were not supplied. These data come from a study of shared clonotypes between healthy human individuals (dated by TCRdb to 2018 to 2020). General notes on the study: A couple of women and three men aged 18 to 49 years were included in the cohort. Each donor's leukapheresis produced roughly between roughly 0.85 and 9.5 billion PBMCs. Per donor, three plates each were used for CD4 naive and CD4 memory, two for CD8 naive, and one for CD8 memory. The study deeply sequenced blood TCR repertoires of five healthy adults to estimate repertoire size and the extent of clonotype sharing between individuals. To increase sequencing depth and limit assay-specific biases, TCR repertoire library preparation and sequencing were carried out by different laboratories using diverse techniques.

The donors were healthy, HIV-negative adults who had no recently reported acute infections or vaccinations. All donors were Caucasian adults living in Nashville, Tennessee, USA. CD4+ T cells were enriched by magnetic negative selection, after which naive cells were positively selected on CD45RA and the negative fraction was taken as the memory subset. Blood was collected by leukapheresis, and PBMCs were isolated by Ficoll-Histopaque density gradient centrifugation and then cryopreserved in liquid nitrogen vapor phase. Purity and quantity of every magnetically sorted T cell population were checked by analytical flow cytometry. Each sorted fraction had its genomic DNA isolated and then quantified by UV absorbance on a Nanodrop 2000c. TCR CDR3 regions were amplified from genomic DNA by multiplex PCR using the deep immunoSEQ assay. Extracted genomic DNA from each cell subset was spread evenly across all wells of several immunoSEQ 96-well plates, with each plate serving as a replicate. For sorted subsets, approximately 200 ng of genomic DNA, equivalent to around 29,000 T cell genomes, went into each replicate PCR. The purified libraries were quantified using a Qubit 3.0 fluorometer, sized with a Bioanalyzer 2100, and then quantified again using the KAPA Library Quantification kit. Every immunoSEQ 96-well plate was sequenced on a dedicated single-read 150-cycle Illumina NextSeq 550 flow cell. The authors' analysis ran thus. Because the immunoSEQ output held only junctional sequences and lacked quality scores, the filtering could not match the filtering applied to full-length reads. Sequences were annotated with PyIR, a Python wrapper for IgBLAST v1.9, and V/J genes and CDR3 were assigned using IMGT germline references. Any read was removed if the V/J assignment was weak (E-value above 1e-6), the CDR3 was missing, or the read contained stop codons, out-of-frame junctions, or ambiguous translated residues. A V3J clonotype was defined by an identical inferred V gene, J gene, and CDR3 amino acid sequence. Percentage overlap between repertoires was computed as shared unique clonotypes divided by the size of the smaller repertoire. Repertoire richness was assessed with RTK rarefaction, the Chao1 estimator, and Recon v2.1 estimates of unobserved clonotypes. For all TCRbeta clonotypes obtained by the gDNA method from four donors, generation probabilities were computed with OLGA. Not all clones reach the TCRdb copy of this immuneACCESS table, which keeps in-frame sequences only. Checked studies attribute under half of the gap to unresolved V genes and leave the rest unexplained. The V and J calls and clone size are taken from that table; D and trimming were inferred from the DNA. Recorded for this sample are approximately 2.1 million clones; about 92% of them occurred a single time. About 0.39% of the sample goes to the ten largest clones.

Summary of the overall study and its limitations: Compared with non-shared clonotypes, clonotypes shared by all four sorted-subset donors had higher generation probabilities. Naive subsets generally had larger estimated clonotype richness than memory subsets did. Around 5% of naive CD4, 3% to 4% of naive CD8, 2.3% of memory CD4, and approximately 0.4% of memory CD8 clonotypes were shared across several donors. Only blood was sampled, and tissue TCR repertoires likely differ from those in blood. Incomplete sequencing was indicated by rarefaction of sorted-subset datasets, despite the large sequencing depth. Because the study included a small number of donors, the genetic and exposure-history diversity represented was limited. Pairwise subsampling indicated that sequencing depth was expected to affect the degree of clonotype sharing among donors.

From the cysteine up to the phenylalanine, the CDR3 has a length of 14 residues. Only the CDR3 DNA stays, 42 bases, in frame from base 1. The trim is 5 bases for V and 4 bases for J, with a gap of 12 bases between the germline ends. Based on the germline V gene, the CDR1 and CDR2 sequences are MGHDK and SYGVNS. This sequence uses TRBV25-1 and TRBJ2-1, with the D gene call left open. Sequencing input: naive CD4+ T cells from PBMCs. This specimen's cell subset or site label, per the study, means: CD45RA+ positively selected. This clonotype originated in a man younger than 35 in good health. Some clones in this sample may be carry-over from other donors' samples. The nucleotide sequence reads as follows: TGTGCCAGCAGTCCCCGAACCTCTTACAATGAGCAGTTCTTC. The encoded protein is CASSPRTSYNEQFF.